These T cell receptor beta chains were read from a single sample in a study of CD8 T cells in Susac syndrome. From the immunoSEQ multiplex PCR reads, TCRdb called clonotypes with MiXCR, one entry per CDR3 protein. Seen here are 120,000 or so distinct CDR3 sequences, more than 85% observed once, and the top ten hold just under 0.095%. The specimen sequenced was CD4+ T cells from PBMCs. The receptors here all came from a human donor with multiple sclerosis. CDR3s include the opening cysteine and the closing phenylalanine or tryptophan. A D gene is named only where the DNA matches it firmly. Size is omitted from some rows. Given values are once, few, many or a class for expanded clones.

D gene	V gene	clone size	J gene	CDR3 length	CDR3 protein	CDR3 DNA
.	TRBV14	.	TRBJ2-7	16	CASSHTGTPLSYEQYF	TGTGCCAGCAGCCATACCGGGACTCCTTTATCCTACGAGCAGTACTTC
TRBD1	TRBV27	.	TRBJ1-1	14	CASSSWTGNTEAFF	TGTGCCAGCAGTTCCTGGACAGGGAACACTGAAGCTTTCTTT
TRBD2	TRBV5-1	.	TRBJ2-5	14	CASSLDSGGGTQYF	TGCGCCAGCAGCTTGGATAGCGGGGGAGGCACCCAGTACTTC
.	TRBV14	.	TRBJ1-1	18	CASSQVWELTAMNTEAFF	TGTGCCAGCAGCCAAGTCTGGGAGCTGACAGCAATGAACACTGAAGCTTTCTTT
.	TRBV7-7	.	TRBJ2-7	13	CASSPSRWGEQYF	TGTGCTAGCAGCCCAAGCAGGTGGGGCGAGCAGTACTTC
TRBD2	TRBV29-1	.	TRBJ2-5	13	CSVEPGRGETQYF	TGCAGCGTTGAGCCGGGGCGGGGGGAGACCCAGTACTTC
TRBD1	TRBV9	.	TRBJ2-5	15	CASSVAPDRGETQYF	TGTGCCAGCAGCGTAGCTCCCGACAGGGGGGAGACCCAGTACTTC
TRBD1	TRBV15	.	TRBJ2-5	12	CATSTYTGAKYF	TGTGCCACCAGCACCTATACAGGGGCAAAGTACTTC
.	TRBV10-3	.	TRBJ2-5	13	CAISSSYQETQYF	TGTGCCATCAGCAGTTCCTACCAAGAGACCCAGTACTTC
.	TRBV7-9	.	TRBJ1-1	16	CASSYPPDRLNTEAFF	TGTGCCAGCAGTTACCCCCCGGACCGCCTTAACACTGAAGCTTTCTTT
.	TRBV20-1	once	TRBJ1-2	14	CSASSPGGFTANTF	TGCAGTGCTAGTAGCCCTGGGGGGTTTACGGCTAACACCTTC
.	TRBV10-2	.	TRBJ2-5	15	CASSELGGQQETQYF	TGCGCCAGCAGTGAGTTGGGGGGGCAACAAGAGACCCAGTACTTC
TRBD2	TRBV3-1	.	TRBJ2-7	15	CASSQDVGGAGEQYF	TGTGCCAGCAGCCAAGATGTCGGGGGGGCTGGCGAGCAGTACTTC
.	TRBV19	once	TRBJ2-6	16	CASSSGGNSGANVLTF	TGTGCCAGTAGCTCAGGGGGGAACTCTGGGGCCAACGTCCTGACTTTC
.	TRBV27	.	TRBJ2-6	17	CASSLNRAISGANVLTF	TGTGCCAGCAGTTTAAACAGGGCTATCTCTGGGGCCAACGTCCTGACTTTC
TRBD1	TRBV14	.	TRBJ2-7	15	CASSSRGQPFREQYF	TGTGCCAGCAGCTCTAGGGGACAGCCGTTTCGCGAGCAGTACTTC
.	TRBV29-1	.	TRBJ1-2	14	CSVEVQAGIYGYTF	TGCAGCGTTGAAGTCCAGGCGGGAATATATGGCTACACCTTC
.	TRBV6-2/TRBV6-3	once	TRBJ2-1	16	CASTSRGASGYNEQFF	TGTGCCAGCACCAGTCGGGGGGCTAGCGGCTACAATGAGCAGTTCTTC
TRBD1	TRBV13	.	TRBJ2-6	20	CASSSRTGSMFYSGANVLTF	TGTGCCAGCAGCTCCAGGACAGGGTCAATGTTTTACTCTGGGGCCAACGTCCTGACTTTC
.	TRBV27	.	TRBJ1-2	16	CASSMNWRLRGDGYTF	TGTGCCAGCAGTATGAATTGGCGGCTGCGGGGTGATGGCTACACCTTC
.	TRBV25-1	.	TRBJ1-1	15	CASSGAGTVNTEAFF	TGTGCCAGCAGTGGTGCCGGGACGGTGAACACTGAAGCTTTCTTT
.	TRBV28	.	TRBJ1-2	12	CASSLLGYGYTF	TGTGCCAGCAGTTTGTTGGGCTATGGCTACACCTTC
.	TRBV2	once	TRBJ2-7	10	CASSGIEQYF	TGTGCCAGCAGTGGGATCGAGCAGTACTTC
TRBD1	TRBV30	.	TRBJ2-1	12	CAWRTGRHEQFF	TGTGCCTGGAGGACAGGGCGGCATGAGCAGTTCTTC
.	TRBV2	.	TRBJ1-1	12	CASSVADTEAFF	TGTGCCAGCAGTGTGGCGGACACTGAAGCTTTCTTT
TRBD1	TRBV30	.	TRBJ2-2	17	CAWSRRRQGRKTGELFF	TGTGCCTGGTCGAGGAGGAGACAGGGGCGCAAAACCGGGGAGCTGTTTTTT
TRBD2	TRBV6-6	.	TRBJ2-5	12	CASRGGVETQYF	TGTGCCAGCAGGGGGGGGGTGGAGACCCAGTACTTC
.	TRBV7-9	.	TRBJ2-5	14	CASSSYQGQETQYF	TGTGCCAGCAGCTCATATCAGGGGCAAGAGACCCAGTACTTC
TRBD2	TRBV19	once	TRBJ2-5	14	CASSFQRGRETQYF	TGTGCCAGTAGTTTCCAGCGGGGGCGGGAGACCCAGTACTTC
TRBD1	TRBV6-5	once	TRBJ1-2	15	CASSYSGTGHYGYTF	TGTGCCAGCAGTTACTCGGGGACAGGGCACTATGGCTACACCTTC
.	TRBV11-2	.	TRBJ1-1	14	CASSFAHATAEAFF	TGTGCCAGCAGCTTTGCCCACGCTACAGCTGAAGCTTTCTTT
.	TRBV7-9	.	TRBJ1-2	17	CASSLGSGLGYRGGYTF	TGTGCCAGCAGCTTAGGTTCCGGGCTCGGGTATCGAGGTGGCTACACCTTC
TRBD2	TRBV5-6	.	TRBJ2-3	15	CASSTSGGATDTQYF	TGTGCCAGCAGCACTAGCGGGGGGGCCACAGATACGCAGTATTTT
.	TRBV2	.	TRBJ1-2	14	CASSAGATTGGYTF	TGTGCCAGCAGTGCCGGTGCCACTACGGGCGGCTACACCTTC
.	TRBV15	.	TRBJ2-2	16	CATSGSRSKAIGELFF	TGTGCCACCAGCGGCTCCCGGTCGAAGGCGATCGGGGAGCTGTTTTTT
.	TRBV2	.	TRBJ2-2	13	CASSPRGSGELFF	TGTGCCAGCAGCCCAAGGGGATCCGGGGAGCTGTTTTTT
.	TRBV29-1	.	TRBJ2-5	12	CSVEDGRETQYF	TGCAGCGTTGAAGATGGTCGAGAGACCCAGTACTTC
.	TRBV28	.	TRBJ2-7	12	CASSRILYEQYF	TGTGCCAGCAGTAGGATCCTCTACGAGCAGTACTTC
.	TRBV30	few	TRBJ1-1	13	CAWSVGLHAEAFF	TGTGCCTGGAGTGTGGGCCTACACGCTGAAGCTTTCTTT
.	TRBV9	.	TRBJ2-3	14	CASSVATHPDTQYF	TGTGCCAGCAGCGTAGCCACTCACCCAGATACGCAGTATTTT
.	TRBV19	.	TRBJ1-1	13	CASSIRWDTEAFF	TGTGCCAGTAGTATAAGGTGGGACACTGAAGCTTTCTTT
.	TRBV30	.	TRBJ1-2	14	CAWSRAESGYGYTF	TGTGCCTGGAGTAGGGCAGAAAGTGGCTATGGCTACACCTTC
.	TRBV27	.	TRBJ2-7	10	CASSFHEQYF	TGTGCCAGCAGTTTCCACGAGCAGTACTTC
.	TRBV20-1	.	TRBJ1-1	16	CSARDGGRAMNTEAFF	TGCAGTGCTAGAGATGGAGGCAGGGCGATGAACACTGAAGCTTTCTTT
TRBD1	TRBV9	.	TRBJ1-2	14	CASSVTGQGKGYTF	TGTGCCAGCAGCGTGACAGGACAGGGAAAAGGCTACACCTTC
TRBD1	TRBV4-3	.	TRBJ1-6	17	CASSQGTGGSLFGPLHF	TGCGCCAGCAGCCAAGGGACAGGGGGCTCTCTCTTTGGACCCCTCCACTTT
.	TRBV4-3	.	TRBJ2-3	15	CASSQDPQGVDTQYF	TGCGCCAGCAGCCAAGATCCGCAGGGAGTAGATACGCAGTATTTT
.	TRBV9	.	TRBJ2-1	18	CASSLRLRAQSSYNEQFF	TGTGCCAGCAGCTTACGACTGAGGGCTCAAAGCTCCTACAATGAGCAGTTCTTC
.	TRBV9	.	TRBJ2-1	14	CASSTSGGWNEQFF	TGTGCCAGCAGCACCTCAGGGGGGTGGAATGAGCAGTTCTTC
TRBD1	TRBV3-1	.	TRBJ1-2	16	CASSQNSRTGVDGYTF	TGTGCCAGCAGCCAAAACTCCCGGACAGGGGTTGATGGCTACACCTTC
.	TRBV29-1	.	TRBJ2-1	14	CSVAQSSSYNEQFF	TGCAGCGTCGCTCAGAGCAGCTCCTACAATGAGCAGTTCTTC
.	TRBV12-3/TRBV12-4	.	TRBJ1-2	13	CASSPGIHYGYTF	TGTGCCAGCAGTCCCGGAATTCACTATGGCTACACCTTC
.	TRBV7-2	.	TRBJ1-1	13	CASSLVWRTEAFF	TGTGCCAGCAGCTTAGTGTGGAGAACTGAAGCTTTCTTT